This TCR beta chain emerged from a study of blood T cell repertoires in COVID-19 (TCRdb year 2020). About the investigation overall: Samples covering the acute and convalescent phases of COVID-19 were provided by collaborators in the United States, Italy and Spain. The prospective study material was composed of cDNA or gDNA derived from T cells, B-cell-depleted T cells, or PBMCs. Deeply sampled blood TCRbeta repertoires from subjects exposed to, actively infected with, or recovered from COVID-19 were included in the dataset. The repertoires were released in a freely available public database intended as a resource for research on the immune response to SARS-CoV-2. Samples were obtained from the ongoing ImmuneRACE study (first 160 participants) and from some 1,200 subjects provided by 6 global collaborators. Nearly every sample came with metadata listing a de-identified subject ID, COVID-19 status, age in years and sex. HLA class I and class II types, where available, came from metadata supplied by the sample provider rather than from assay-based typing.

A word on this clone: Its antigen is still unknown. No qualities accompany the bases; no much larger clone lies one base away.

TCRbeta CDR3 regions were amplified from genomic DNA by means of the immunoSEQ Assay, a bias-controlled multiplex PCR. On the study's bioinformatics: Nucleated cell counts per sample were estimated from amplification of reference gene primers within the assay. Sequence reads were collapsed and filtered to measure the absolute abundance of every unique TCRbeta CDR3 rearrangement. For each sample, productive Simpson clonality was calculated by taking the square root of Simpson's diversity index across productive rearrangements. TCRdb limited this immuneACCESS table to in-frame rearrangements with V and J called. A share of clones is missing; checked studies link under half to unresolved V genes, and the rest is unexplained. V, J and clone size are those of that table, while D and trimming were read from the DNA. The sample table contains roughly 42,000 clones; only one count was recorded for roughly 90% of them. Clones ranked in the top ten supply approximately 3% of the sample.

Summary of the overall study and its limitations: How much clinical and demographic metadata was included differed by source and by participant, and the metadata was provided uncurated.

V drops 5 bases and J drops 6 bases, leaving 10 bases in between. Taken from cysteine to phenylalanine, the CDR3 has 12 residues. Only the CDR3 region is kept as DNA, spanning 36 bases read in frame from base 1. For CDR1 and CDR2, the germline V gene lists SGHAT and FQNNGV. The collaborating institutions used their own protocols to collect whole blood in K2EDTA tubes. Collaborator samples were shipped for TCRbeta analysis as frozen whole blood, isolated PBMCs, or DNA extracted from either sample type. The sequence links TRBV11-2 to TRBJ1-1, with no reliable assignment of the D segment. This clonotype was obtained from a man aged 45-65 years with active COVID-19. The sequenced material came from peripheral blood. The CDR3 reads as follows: CASSPSVAEAFF. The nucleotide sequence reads TGTGCCAGCAGCCCTTCAGTTGCTGAAGCTTTCTTT.